The present entry profiles one TCR beta chain with its context. One end of the junction varies from germline; a read error may be responsible. A second PCR of roughly 7 to 11 cycles used a sample-barcoded 5' primer and a J-beta primer mix. MiXCR, applied by TCRdb to the 5' RACE reads, yields one record per CDR3 protein. This sample has under 2,000,000 distinct CDR3 sequences, with 49% found just once. The sample originates from a study of blood T cells in healthy people across ages. Staff drew around 10 milliliters of peripheral blood from each donor. Isolated per sample were at least 7 million PBMCs. The CDR3 runs to 15 residues. Germline assignment: CDR1 MDHEN and CDR2 SYDVKM.

The sequencing sample was made of blood. The chain is built from TRBV28 and TRBJ2-3; 7 nucleotides agree with TRBD1. This clonotype was sampled from a woman aged 40 to 55 in good health. The CDR3: CASSLGNRGTDTPYF. The CDR3 region has the DNA TGTGCCAGCAGTTTAGGCAACAGGGGTACAGATACGCCGTATTTT.